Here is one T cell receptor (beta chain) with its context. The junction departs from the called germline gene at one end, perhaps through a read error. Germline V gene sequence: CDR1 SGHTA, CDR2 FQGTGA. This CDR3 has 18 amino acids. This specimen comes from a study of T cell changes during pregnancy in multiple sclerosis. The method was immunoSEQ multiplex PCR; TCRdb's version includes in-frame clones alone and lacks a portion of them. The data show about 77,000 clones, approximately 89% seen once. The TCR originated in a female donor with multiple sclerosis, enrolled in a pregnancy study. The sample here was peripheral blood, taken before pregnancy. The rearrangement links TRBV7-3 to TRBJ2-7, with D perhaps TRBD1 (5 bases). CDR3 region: CASSLHGWQVDTPYEQYF. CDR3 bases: TGTGCCAGCAGCTTACATGGTTGGCAGGTGGACACCCCTTACGAACAGTACTTC.